These 4 T cell receptor beta chains share one sample of origin, sequenced in a study of memory CD4+ T cells and cytomegalovirus serostatus. Data came from immunoSEQ multiplex PCR; TCRdb stores just in-frame clones and leaves some out. The data show some 95,000 clones, about four fifths seen once. The sort gate was single viable CD3+CD4+CD8-CD45RO+ cells for memory CD4+ T cells. The sequenced material came from memory CD4+ T cells from blood. The receptors originated from an adult in good health and CMV-seropositive.

This clone was detected a few times. The chain has TRBV5-1 and TRBJ2-5; D is unresolved. The CDR3 is made up of 15 amino acids. CDR1 and CDR2 (germline): SGHRS, YFSETQ. Between the trimmed V and J ends, which lost 0 bases and 5 bases, there was a span of 14 bases. The chain's CDR3 is CASSLGPDVLETQYF. The CDR3 DNA reads as TGCGCCAGCAGCTTGGGGCCGGATGTCTTGGAGACCCAGTACTTC.

This chain uses TRBV6-1 with TRBJ1-2, with TRBD1 matching 9 bases. The germline V gene has CDR1 MNHNS and CDR2 SASEGT. This CDR3 has 15 amino acids. J lost 8 bases, V lost 2 bases, and 9 bases had no gene match. The CDR3 region has the DNA TGTGCCAGCAGTGAATTTTCGGGGACAGGGTACGGCTACACCTTC. Amino acids: CASSEFSGTGYGYTF.

This chain uses TRBV18 with TRBJ2-2; the D gene is possibly TRBD2 (5 bases). V was clipped by 3 bases and J by 1 base, with 12 bases between them. In germline, CDR1 is KGHSH, CDR2 LQKENI. This CDR3 contains 16 residues. The CDR3 loop reads CASSPQSGQNTGELFF. The CDR3 DNA is TGTGCCAGCTCACCCCAAAGCGGTCAGAACACCGGGGAGCTGTTTTTT.

The chain has TRBV28 and TRBJ1-4; D gene ambiguous. Trimming took off 5 bases at V and 4 bases at J, with 8 bases between the two ends. Per the germline V gene, CDR1 is MDHEN and CDR2 is SYDVKM. The CDR3 totals 13 residues. The CDR3 here is CASSNTGNEKLFF. CDR3 DNA sequence: TGTGCCAGCAGTAATACCGGTAATGAAAAACTGTTTTTT.